The subject of this entry is one T cell receptor beta chain. The antigen is undetermined. Donors likely had unrecorded immune exposures despite being nominally healthy when sampled. With 60 Vbeta and 13 Jbeta primers, the PCR was carried out. The protocol was immunoSEQ multiplex PCR, while the TCRdb copy is restricted to in-frame clones and leaves out a portion. The data show over 200,000 clones, around four fifths seen once. The source of the sample is a study of cytomegalovirus exposure and HLA in healthy donors. Broader study findings: Indistinguishable V segments such as TRBV6-2 and TRBV6-3 were excluded. Among CMV-associated TCR beta chains, most appeared HLA-restricted in a later analysis. The productive fraction for most TCR beta V segments was about 90% or about 30% in an earlier analysis.

The CDR3 contains 15 residues. CDR1 and CDR2 (germline): SEHNR, FQNEAQ (reference sequence). V was trimmed by 1 base and J by 7 bases, leaving 11 bases between them. The receptor's source is a woman aged 60 to 75 in good health and CMV-seropositive. The chain links TRBV7-9 to TRBJ1-6, with D perhaps TRBD1 (6 bases). Material: PBMCs. CDR3 sequence: CASSLETGGNSPLHF. The CDR3 DNA reads as TGTGCCAGCAGCTTAGAGACAGGCGGCAATTCACCCCTCCACTTT.